The source of this T cell receptor (beta chain) is a study of Graves' ophthalmopathy and Graves' hyperthyroidism. Excluded: other autoimmune disease, uncontrolled infection, pregnancy or lactation. Amplifying from RNA transcripts, the study obtained TCR beta CDR3 regions. HTBI-primed RT-PCR formed the first round, and a multiplex PCR formed the second. One entry per CDR3 protein, called by TCRdb with MiXCR from the multiplex PCR reads. The sample carries hundreds of thousands of distinct CDR3 sequences, about 24% recorded once. Trimming removed 5 bases from V and 1 base from J; junction bases left unmatched: 3. Per the germline V gene, CDR1 is SNHLY and CDR2 is FYNNEI. The CDR3 contains 14 residues.

The chain employs TRBV2 and TRBJ2-3; TRBD2 matches at 7 bases. The TCR was taken from a woman younger than 30 with stable Graves' hyperthyroidism. Some clones in this sample may be carry-over from other donors' samples. Sample: peripheral blood. CDR3 sequence (DNA): TGTGCCAGCAGTTGGGGGGGGGGCACAGATACGCAGTATTTT. This gives the protein CASSWGGGTDTQYF.